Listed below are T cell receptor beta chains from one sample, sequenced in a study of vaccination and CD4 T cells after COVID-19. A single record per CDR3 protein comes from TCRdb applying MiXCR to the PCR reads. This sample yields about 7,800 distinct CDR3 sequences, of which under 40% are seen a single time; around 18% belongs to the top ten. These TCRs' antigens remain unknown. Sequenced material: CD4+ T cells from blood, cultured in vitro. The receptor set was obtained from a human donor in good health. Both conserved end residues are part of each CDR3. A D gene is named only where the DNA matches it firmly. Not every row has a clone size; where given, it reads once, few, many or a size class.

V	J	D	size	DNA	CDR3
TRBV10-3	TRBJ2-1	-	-	TGTGCCATCAGTGAGGGTCTGCAGGGCGATGAGCAGTTCTTC	CAISEGLQGDEQFF
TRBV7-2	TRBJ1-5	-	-	TGTGCCAGCAGCTTTAGGGGGAATCAGCCCCAGCATTTT	CASSFRGNQPQHF
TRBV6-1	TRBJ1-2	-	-	TGTGCCAGCACCCAAAGAAGGGTTTACAGTGAGGCCTATGGCTACACCTTC	CASTQRRVYSEAYGYTF
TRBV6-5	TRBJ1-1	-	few	TGTGCCAGCAGTTACGGGGGACTCGGGAACACTGAAGCTTTCTTT	CASSYGGLGNTEAFF
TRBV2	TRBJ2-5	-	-	TGTGCCAGCAGTGACGAAGAGACCCAGTACTTC	CASSDEETQYF
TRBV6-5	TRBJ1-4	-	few	TGTGCCAGCAGTTATGTAACAGGCCGAAATGAAAAACTGTTTTTT	CASSYVTGRNEKLFF
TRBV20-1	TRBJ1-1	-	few	TGCAGTGCCTCGAGTCCCGGAACTGAAGCTTTCTTT	CSASSPGTEAFF
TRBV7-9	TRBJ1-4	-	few	TGTGCCAGCAGCTTAGGCAGGGACGATGAAAAACTGTTTTTT	CASSLGRDDEKLFF
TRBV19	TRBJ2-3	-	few	TGTGCCAGTAGTATACAGGGCACAGATACGCAGTATTTT	CASSIQGTDTQYF
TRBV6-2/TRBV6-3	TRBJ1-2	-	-	TGTGCCAGCAGTTACTTACGGACGGCTAACTATGGCTACACCTTC	CASSYLRTANYGYTF